The rows below give T cell receptor beta chains drawn from one sample of a study of blood T cells in healthy people across ages. TCRdb reanalysed the 5' RACE reads using MiXCR and keeps one entry per CDR3 protein. The sample has over 1,200,000 distinct CDR3 sequences; approximately 59% are singletons. Material: blood. These receptors were collected from a man younger than 35 in good health. Both conserved end residues are part of each CDR3. The order of the fields is clone size, J gene, V gene, D gene, CDR3 protein, CDR3 DNA. A D gene is named only where the DNA matches it firmly. The size entry is marked missing in some rows and otherwise reads once, few, many or a size class.

. TRBJ1-6 TRBV5-1 . CASSLWDAGSPLHF TGCGCCAGCAGCTTGTGGGACGCTGGATCACCCCTCCACTTT
. TRBJ2-1 TRBV20-1 . CSARDEGGTASVFF TGCAGTGCTAGAGATGAGGGGGGGACCGCTTCGGTGTTCTTC
. TRBJ2-1 TRBV4-3 TRBD2 CASSQRRRSGVPYNEQFF TGCGCCAGCAGCCAACGACGTAGGAGCGGGGTGCCCTACAATGAGCAGTTCTTC
few TRBJ1-2 TRBV4-1 . CASSQPDRYGYTF TGCGCCAGCAGCCAACCGGATAGATATGGCTACACCTTC
. TRBJ2-7 TRBV15 . CATSRDRRVGAYEQYF TGTGCCACCAGCAGAGATCGACGGGTAGGAGCCTACGAGCAGTACTTC
. TRBJ1-5 TRBV6-5 TRBD1 CASSRTGTESNQPQHF TGTGCCAGCAGTAGGACCGGGACAGAGAGCAATCAGCCCCAGCATTTT
. TRBJ1-4 TRBV4-1 . CASSPRKTATNEKLFF TGCGCCAGCAGCCCGCGGAAGACGGCAACTAATGAAAAACTGTTTTTT
. TRBJ2-7 TRBV7-2 TRBD1 CASSLEPGGCYEQYF TGTGCCAGCAGCTTAGAACCAGGGGGCTGTTACGAGCAGTACTTC
. TRBJ2-1 TRBV10-3 . CAINGEVDEQFF TGTGCCATCAATGGGGAGGTCGATGAGCAGTTCTTC
. TRBJ2-4 TRBV4-2 TRBD1 CASSQDHGRGQWNIQYF TGTGCCAGCAGCCAAGATCATGGTAGGGGGCAGTGGAACATTCAGTACTTC
. TRBJ2-5 TRBV29-1 . CSGRGRHQETQYF TGCAGCGGTAGGGGCAGGCACCAAGAGACCCAGTACTTC
. TRBJ2-5 TRBV4-3 . CASSQAVGFNEQYF TGCGCCAGCAGCCAAGCGGTGGGTTTCAATGAGCAGTACTTC
. TRBJ2-3 TRBV29-1 . CSVLGSSGLTDTQYF TGCAGCGTCCTCGGTAGTAGCGGCCTCACAGATACGCAGTATTTT
. TRBJ2-7 TRBV28 . CASSYGSQPNHEQYF TGTGCCAGCAGTTACGGGAGTCAGCCGAATCACGAGCAGTACTTC
few TRBJ2-1 TRBV29-1 TRBD2 CSVISGGGWSYNEQFF TGCAGCGTTATTTCCGGGGGAGGGTGGTCCTACAATGAGCAGTTCTTC
once TRBJ2-1 TRBV6-2/TRBV6-3 . CASTNGGYNEQFF TGTGCCAGCACGAATGGTGGTTACAATGAGCAGTTCTTC
. TRBJ2-7 TRBV4-1 TRBD2 CASSHLGAGGLSYEQYF TGCGCCAGCAGCCATTTGGGAGCGGGGGGGCTGTCCTACGAGCAGTACTTC
. TRBJ2-4 TRBV13 . CASSLGDSGNIQYF TGTGCCAGCAGCTTAGGTGACTCAGGAAACATTCAGTACTTC
. TRBJ2-3 TRBV6-2/TRBV6-3 TRBD2 CASSKTSGGAFPQYF TGTGCCAGCAGTAAAACTAGCGGGGGGGCCTTTCCGCAGTATTTT
. TRBJ1-2 TRBV14 . CASSSGQLGYTF TGTGCCAGCAGCTCCGGACAGCTTGGCTACACCTTC
. TRBJ1-2 TRBV7-2 TRBD1 CASSLYDRVYGYTF TGTGCCAGCAGCCTATACGACAGGGTCTATGGCTACACCTTC
. TRBJ2-1 TRBV3-1 TRBD2 CASSLQGAGAHNEQFF TGTGCCAGCAGCCTGCAAGGAGCGGGAGCCCACAATGAGCAGTTCTTC
. TRBJ1-3 TRBV29-1 . CSVRPQAPRISIYF TGCAGCGTTCGTCCCCAGGCGCCACGAATATCAATATATTTT
. TRBJ2-7 TRBV5-1 TRBD2 CASSLDRTRGEQYF TGCGCCAGCAGCTTGGATAGGACTAGGGGCGAGCAGTACTTC
. TRBJ2-1 TRBV4-2 . CASAEYLTPGQGSHEQFF TGTGCCAGCGCCGAGTATCTGACGCCTGGGCAGGGAAGTCATGAGCAGTTCTTC
. TRBJ2-2 TRBV20-1 TRBD2 CSAQGSGGTGELFF TGCAGTGCCCAGGGGAGCGGGGGGACCGGGGAGCTGTTTTTT
. TRBJ2-2 TRBV25-1 . CASSRRVSTSTGELFF TGTGCCAGCAGTCGAAGGGTTTCTACTTCCACCGGGGAGCTGTTTTTT
once TRBJ1-4 TRBV20-1 . CSARDRTFEAANEKLFF TGCAGTGCTAGAGATCGGACCTTCGAAGCAGCTAATGAAAAACTGTTTTTT
. TRBJ1-2 TRBV6-2/TRBV6-3 TRBD1 CASRSGTGVYGYTF TGTGCCAGCAGATCCGGGACAGGGGTTTATGGCTACACCTTC
. TRBJ1-4 TRBV6-5 TRBD1 CASSDQGGPNEKLFF TGTGCCAGCAGTGATCAAGGGGGCCCTAATGAAAAACTGTTTTTT
few TRBJ1-5 TRBV29-1 . CSVDEGGNQPQHF TGCAGCGTTGATGAGGGTGGCAATCAGCCCCAGCATTTT
. TRBJ2-7 TRBV4-2 . CASSQRLSRSAYEQYF TGTGCCAGCAGCCAACGCCTTTCACGGTCAGCCTACGAGCAGTACTTC
. TRBJ1-2 TRBV10-3 TRBD1 CAISEARQGSYGYTF TGTGCCATCAGTGAGGCCCGACAGGGGAGCTATGGCTACACCTTC
few TRBJ2-7 TRBV4-1 . CASSIRDSTGYEQYF TGCGCCAGCAGCATCCGGGACTCCACGGGATACGAGCAGTACTTC
. TRBJ1-1 TRBV18 . CASSPRGMTEAFF TGTGCCAGCTCCCCCCGGGGAATGACTGAAGCTTTCTTT
once TRBJ2-7 TRBV27 TRBD2 CASSLKTSGRSYEQYF TGTGCCAGCAGTCTTAAGACTAGCGGGAGGTCCTACGAGCAGTACTTC
. TRBJ2-2 TRBV3-1 . CASSQELSLETGELFF TGTGCCAGCAGCCAAGAGTTGAGTTTGGAGACCGGGGAGCTGTTTTTT
. TRBJ1-1 TRBV6-5 . CASSSPEAFF TGTGCCAGCAGTTCCCCTGAAGCTTTCTTT
. TRBJ2-3 TRBV5-1 . CASTLARASTDTQYF TGCGCCAGCACCTTGGCTAGGGCTAGCACAGATACGCAGTATTTT
once TRBJ2-5 TRBV20-1 TRBD2 CSARELAGLEETQYF TGCAGTGCTAGAGAATTAGCGGGCCTGGAGGAGACCCAGTACTTC
. TRBJ2-3 TRBV20-1 . CSARDSGFGDTQYF TGCAGTGCTAGAGATAGTGGGTTTGGGGATACGCAGTATTTT
. TRBJ2-5 TRBV15 . CATSSVRELETQYF TGTGCCACCAGCAGTGTAAGGGAGTTAGAGACCCAGTACTTC
. TRBJ2-7 TRBV4-1 TRBD2 CASSQGLAAFYEQYF TGCGCCAGCAGCCAGGGACTAGCGGCGTTCTACGAGCAGTACTTC
few TRBJ2-7 TRBV10-3 TRBD2 CAISPSGTSYEQYF TGTGCCATCAGTCCTAGCGGTACCTCCTACGAGCAGTACTTC
. TRBJ2-1 TRBV29-1 TRBD1 CSVEDRNRGRYNEQFF TGCAGCGTTGAAGATCGGAACAGGGGGCGCTACAATGAGCAGTTCTTC
. TRBJ2-1 TRBV20-1 TRBD2 CSARAGTSGRRSEQFF TGCAGTGCTAGAGCCGGGACTAGCGGGAGGAGGAGTGAGCAGTTCTTC
. TRBJ2-3 TRBV12-3/TRBV12-4 TRBD2 CASSFLAGGTSTDTQYF TGTGCCAGCAGTTTTCTAGCGGGAGGTACTAGCACAGATACGCAGTATTTT
. TRBJ2-2 TRBV7-2 . CASRFDQNTGELFF TGTGCCAGCAGATTTGACCAGAACACCGGGGAGCTGTTTTTT
. TRBJ1-6 TRBV5-1 TRBD1 CASSFSDRDNSPLHF TGCGCCAGCAGCTTCTCCGACAGGGATAATTCACCCCTCCACTTT
. TRBJ1-2 TRBV2 TRBD1 CASSVGQGKNYGYTF TGTGCCAGCAGTGTTGGACAGGGCAAAAACTATGGCTACACCTTC
. TRBJ1-5 TRBV20-1 . CSARPAWDNQPQHF TGCAGTGCTAGGCCCGCTTGGGATAATCAGCCCCAGCATTTT
. TRBJ2-6 TRBV7-9 . CASSLALGAEGANVLTF TGTGCCAGCAGCTTAGCGCTCGGGGCGGAAGGGGCCAACGTCCTGACTTTC
few TRBJ2-6 TRBV7-2 . CASSKTYSGANVLTF TGTGCCAGCAGTAAGACTTACTCTGGGGCCAACGTCCTGACTTTC
once TRBJ1-2 TRBV28 . CASSLRDGTGYYGYTF TGTGCCAGCAGTTTACGGGACGGTACAGGTTACTATGGCTACACCTTC
. TRBJ2-3 TRBV4-3 TRBD2 CASSLARGDGTDTQYF TGCGCCAGCAGCCTGGCGCGGGGGGATGGCACAGATACGCAGTATTTT
. TRBJ2-5 TRBV7-6 TRBD2 CASSSPSGGAETQYF TGTGCCAGCAGCTCCCCTAGCGGGGGGGCCGAGACCCAGTACTTC
. TRBJ2-5 TRBV10-3 TRBD2 CAISEQRGREQETQYF TGTGCCATCAGTGAACAGCGGGGGAGGGAACAAGAGACCCAGTACTTC
. TRBJ2-3 TRBV20-1 TRBD1 CSAQVPRTGHTDTQYF TGCAGTGCGCAAGTCCCTCGGACAGGGCACACAGATACGCAGTATTTT